What follows are 25 T cell receptor beta chains derived from one specimen sequenced in a study of blood T cell repertoires in COVID-19. This table comes from immunoSEQ multiplex PCR, and its TCRdb copy is limited to in-frame clones, with some not included. The sample has some 180,000 clones, nearly 90% seen once. Sequencing input: peripheral blood. Receptors were obtained from a man aged 60-69 years with active or convalescent COVID-19.

The rearrangement links TRBV6-5 to TRBJ1-2, with D maybe TRBD1 (6 bases). This CDR3 region has 13 residues. Germline CDR1 MNHEY, CDR2 SVGAGI. V was pared by 6 bases and J by 3 bases, with 11 bases between. CDR3 loop: CASRTRTDYGYTF. The CDR3 DNA follows: TGTGCCAGCAGGACCAGGACAGACTATGGCTACACCTTC.

The chain combines TRBV19 with TRBJ1-2; D gene ambiguous. The germline V gene has CDR1 LNHDA and CDR2 SQIVND (reference sequence). The CDR3 runs 16 residues. Trimming stripped 0 bases from V and 4 bases from J, with 15 bases between. As DNA, the CDR3 is TGTGCCAGTAGTATAGATCAAGGCCACAGTGTCTATGGCTACACCTTC. Residues: CASSIDQGHSVYGYTF.

The chain combines TRBV3-1 (or the pseudogene TRBV3-2) with TRBJ2-1; D uncertain. Germline V gene sequence: CDR1 LGHDT, CDR2 YNNKEL (reference sequence). The CDR3 spans 16 residues. V lost 0 bases, J lost 4 bases, and 13 bases lay in between. CDR3 DNA: TGTGCCAGCAGCCAAGATCTTAGCATGGGTTACAATGAGCAGTTCTTC. It specifies CASSQDLSMGYNEQFF.

J is TRBJ2-5 and V is TRBV7-2; TRBD1 matches at 9 bases. The V segment lost 5 bases and the J segment 4 bases; nucleotides outside the gene matches: 11. The CDR3 is 16 amino acids. Germline CDR1 is SGHTA and CDR2 is FQGNSA. CDR3 amino acids: CASSRGGTGRGETQYF. CDR3 sequence (DNA): TGTGCCAGCAGCCGGGGCGGGACAGGGAGAGGAGAGACCCAGTACTTC. Variable domain in full (rest from reference TRBV7-2 and TRBJ2-5): GAGVSQSPSNKVTEKGKDVELRCDPISGHTALYWYRQSLGQGLEFLIYFQGNSAPDKSGLPSDRFSAERTGGSVSTLTIQRTQQEDSAVYLCASSRGGTGRGETQYFGPGTRLLVL.

This clone has just one count. The gene calls are TRBV6-2 or TRBV6-3 and TRBJ1-5, with D uncertain. The germline gives CDR1 MNHEY, CDR2 SVGEGT. V was pared by 2 bases and J by 4 bases, with 9 bases between. The CDR3 has 14 residues. CDR3 loop: CASSYGQPNQPQHF. The CDR3 bases are TGTGCCAGCAGTTACGGGCAGCCAAATCAGCCCCAGCATTTT.

The rearrangement joins TRBV5-1 to TRBJ1-1; TRBD1 matches at 7 bases. The germline CDR1 and CDR2 sequences are SGHRS and YFSETQ. Trimming at V came to 4 bases and at J to 6 bases, leaving 9 bases not matched to a gene. This CDR3 contains 14 residues. CDR3 bases: TGCGCCAGCAGCCCCGGGACAGTTTGGGCTGAAGCTTTCTTT. As protein: CASSPGTVWAEAFF.

This sequence joins TRBV19 and TRBJ1-3; D call uncertain. V lost 11 bases and J lost 0, with 11 bases in between. CDR3 length equals 13 residues. Germline-derived CDR1 and CDR2 are LNHDA and SQIVND (reference sequence). In DNA, the CDR3 is TGTGCCTGTACTCTGAGCTCTGGAAACACCATATATTTT. It specifies CACTLSSGNTIYF.

The chain couples TRBV3-1 (or the pseudogene TRBV3-2) to TRBJ2-1, with D possibly being TRBD1 (6 bases). V lost 1 base, J lost 3 bases, and 19 bases lay in between. This CDR3 spans 18 amino acids. Per germline, CDR1 LGHDT and CDR2 YNNKEL (reference sequence). CDR3 amino acids: CASSQVVLVQGNYNEQFF. The DNA of the CDR3 is TGTGCCAGCAGCCAAGTAGTTTTGGTGCAGGGGAACTACAATGAGCAGTTCTTC.

Concerning this clone itself: In this CDR3 the conserved last residue, phenylalanine or tryptophan, is missing, so a read error is likely. The DNA is omitted, as the CDR3 cannot be located on it reliably, and the CDR3 follows TCRdb's listing. This chain links TRBV24-1 with TRBJ2-7; the D call in the table, TRBD1, was not verified against the DNA. The length of the CDR3 is 8 amino acids, counting both ends. Germline-derived CDR1 and CDR2 are KGHDR and SFDVKD. The chain's CDR3 is CATWDRAN.

This clone came up a few times. The genes are TRBV16 and TRBJ1-1; the match to TRBD1 covers 11 bases. The CDR3 is 14 residues long. Per the germline V gene, CDR1 is KGHSY and CDR2 is FQNENV. The J segment lost 6 bases and the V segment lost 4 bases, leaving 4 bases of the junction unmatched. CDR3 coding DNA: TGTGCCAGCAGCCGGGACAGGGGGTATCCTGAAGCTTTCTTT. Its protein product is CASSRDRGYPEAFF.

The chain is built from TRBV3-1 (or the pseudogene TRBV3-2) and TRBJ2-1; D possibly corresponds to TRBD2 (5 bases). Germline-derived CDR1 and CDR2 are LGHDT and YNNKEL (reference sequence). The CDR3 contains 13 residues. With 2 bases removed from V and 7 bases from J, the gap between germline ends came to 9 bases. CDR3 nucleotide sequence: TGTGCCAGCAGCCAATTCCTAGCTAATGAGCAGTTCTTC. Its protein product is CASSQFLANEQFF.

The gene calls are TRBV6-1 and TRBJ1-3, with 8 bases identical to TRBD1. The CDR3 length is 17 residues. V lost 3 bases, J lost 0 bases, and 7 bases stayed unmatched. Germline V gene lookup returns CDR1 MNHNS and CDR2 SASEGT. The DNA for the CDR3 is TGTGCCAGCAGTGAGAGGGGACAGGTACTCTCTGGAAACACCATATATTTT. It translates to CASSERGQVLSGNTIYF.

V and J are TRBV5-1 and TRBJ1-3; D gene ambiguous. This CDR3 contains 14 residues. Germline CDR1 reads SGHRS; CDR2 reads YFSETQ. V lost 3 bases, J lost 2 bases, and 9 bases lay in between. CDR3 DNA sequence: TGCGCCAGCAGCTATGACACCGCTGGAAACACCATATATTTT. Protein: CASSYDTAGNTIYF.

V usage is TRBV25-1 and J usage is TRBJ1-2, with 8 bases that match TRBD1. Trimming cost V 2 bases and J 8 bases; bases outside gene matches: 7. Germline V gene lookup returns CDR1 MGHDK and CDR2 SYGVNS. The CDR3 is 14 amino acids. The CDR3 loop reads CASSERPQGAGYTF. The CDR3 DNA follows: TGTGCCAGCAGTGAACGGCCGCAGGGGGCAGGCTACACCTTC.

Concerning this clone: This may come from a read error, since a much larger clone is one base off. Other DNA variants within this sample encode the same CDR3. The chain has TRBV5-4 and TRBJ2-7, with 7 nucleotides matching TRBD1. The length of the CDR3 is 15 residues. Germline V CDR1 and CDR2: SGHNT, YYREEE (reference sequence). With 3 bases clipped from V and 0 bases from J, the junction kept 6 bases outside the gene matches. The CDR3 sequence: CASSWTGLDSYEQYF. For the CDR3, the DNA is TGTGCCAGCAGCTGGACAGGACTGGACTCCTACGAGCAGTACTTC. The entire variable domain, with the rest obtained from reference TRBV5-4 and TRBJ2-7, is as follows: ETGVTQSPTHLIKTRGQQVTLRCSSQSGHNTVSWYQQALGQGPQFIFQYYREEENGRGNFPPRFSGLQFPNYSSELNVNALELDDSALYLCASSWTGLDSYEQYFGPGTRLTVT.

This chain uses TRBV7-8 with TRBJ1-3, with D unclear. V lost 5 bases and J lost 4, with 15 bases in between. The CDR3 consists of 15 residues. Per the germline V gene, CDR1 is SGHVS and CDR2 is FQNEAQ. The CDR3 sequence: CASSRRLATGNTIYF. CDR3 sequence (DNA): TGTGCCAGCAGCCGACGACTGGCAACAGGAAACACCATATATTTT.

This rearrangement joins TRBV5-1 to TRBJ1-6; TRBD1 is a possible D gene (5 bases). Trimming took 0 bases from V and 10 from J, leaving 11 bases between them. CDR3 size: 14 residues. Germline CDR1 and CDR2: SGHRS and YFSETQ. The CDR3 DNA reads TGCGCCAGCAGCTTGGCAGGGTACGGGTCACCCCTCCACTTT. Translating it yields CASSLAGYGSPLHF.

The chain couples TRBV27 to TRBJ1-3; perhaps TRBD1 as D (6 bases). The CDR3 runs 14 residues. Trimming removed 6 bases at V and 0 bases at J, with 9 bases between. CDR1 MNHEY and CDR2 SMNVEV come from the germline V gene (reference sequence). In DNA form, the CDR3 reads TGTGCCAGCAGCCAGGGGAGCTCTGGAAACACCATATATTTT. Its translation is CASSQGSSGNTIYF.

The chain combines TRBV15 with TRBJ1-2; 7 positions match TRBD1. The CDR3 totals 14 residues. Germline V gene data show CDR1 as LNHNV and CDR2 as YYDKDF (reference sequence). Trimming cost V 5 bases and J 10 bases; bases outside gene matches: 13. CDR3 loop: CATSEGASDGHYTF. Here the CDR3 DNA reads TGTGCCACCAGCGAGGGGGCATCAGATGGGCACTACACCTTC.

The chain combines TRBV4-1 with TRBJ1-2; 10 nucleotides line up with TRBD1. The CDR3 length is 16 residues. Germline V gene lookup returns CDR1 MGHRA and CDR2 YSYEKL. V gave up 0 bases and J gave up 7 bases; unmatched junction bases: 8. The CDR3: CASSQDSRQGASGYTF. The CDR3 DNA reads TGCGCCAGCAGCCAAGATTCACGACAGGGGGCAAGTGGCTACACCTTC.

This clone has just one count. V and J are TRBV5-1 and TRBJ2-3; 10 nucleotides align to TRBD2. Looked up from germline, CDR1 is SGHRS and CDR2 is YFSETQ. J gave up 0 bases and V 3 bases, and 4 bases lay outside the gene matches. This CDR3 contains 16 residues. The CDR3 spells CASSSGLADSTDTQYF. The CDR3, as DNA: TGCGCCAGCAGCTCCGGACTAGCGGATAGCACAGATACGCAGTATTTT.

The chain recombines TRBV2 with TRBJ2-3; TRBD1 aligns across 9 bases. The germline CDR1 and CDR2 sequences are SNHLY and FYNNEI. The trim removed 2 bases at V and 6 bases at J, leaving 6 bases unmatched. This CDR3 is 15 amino acids long. The CDR3 region is CASSEMGQGGDTQYF. The CDR3 region has the DNA TGTGCCAGCAGTGAAATGGGACAGGGTGGGGATACGCAGTATTTT.

V is TRBV28 and J is TRBJ2-3; 8 nucleotides align to TRBD2. CDR1 and CDR2 from the germline V gene are MDHEN and SYDVKM. The J segment lost 3 bases and the V segment lost 3 bases, leaving 5 bases of the junction unmatched. The CDR3 spans 15 residues. CDR3 sequence: CASSFKRGWTDTQYF. CDR3 nucleotide sequence: TGTGCCAGCAGTTTCAAGCGGGGGTGGACAGATACGCAGTATTTT.

The chain joins TRBV15 to TRBJ2-6, with 7 bases aligning to TRBD1. The V and J ends lost 5 bases and 0 bases, in that order; junction bases with no gene match: 13. Per the germline V gene, CDR1 is LNHNV and CDR2 is YYDKDF (reference sequence). The CDR3 covers 19 residues. The CDR3 region is CATSAQKGTARSGANVLTF. CDR3 DNA: TGTGCCACCAGCGCCCAAAAGGGGACAGCACGCTCTGGGGCCAACGTCCTGACTTTC.

V usage is TRBV5-6 and J usage is TRBJ1-3; perhaps TRBD1 as D (5 bases). V shed 1 base and J shed 2 bases, with 10 bases lying between them. Germline V gives CDR1 SGHDT, CDR2 YYEEEE. This CDR3 spans 15 amino acids. As DNA, the CDR3 is TGTGCCAGCAGCTTGAGGGGATTTACTGGAAACACCATATATTTT. This codes for CASSLRGFTGNTIYF.